What follows describes a single T cell receptor (beta chain). Its antigen is not yet known. Nothing much larger sits one base from this clone, and base qualities are not available. TCRbeta CDR3 regions were amplified from genomic DNA using the immunoSEQ Assay, a bias-controlled multiplex PCR. The original methods were these. Nucleated cell counts per sample were estimated from amplification of reference gene primers within the assay. To quantify the absolute abundance of each unique TCRbeta CDR3 rearrangement, sequence reads were collapsed and filtered. Productive Simpson clonality was computed per sample as the square root of Simpson's diversity index over productive rearrangements. TCRdb retrieved this table from immuneACCESS and kept in-frame rearrangements only. Not all clones are present; in checked studies, unresolved V genes account for under half, and no reason is known for the remainder. The D gene and trimming were derived from the DNA, and the V and J assignments and clone size from that table. The sample yields 130,000 or so clones; about 89% were counted once. Of the sample, under 3% falls within the top ten clones.

The data derive from a study of blood T cell repertoires in COVID-19 (dated by TCRdb to about 2020). About the full investigation: Samples covering the acute and convalescent phases of COVID-19 were provided by collaborators in the United States, Italy and Spain. The prospective study material was composed of cDNA or gDNA derived from T cells, B-cell-depleted T cells, or PBMCs. Deeply sampled blood TCRbeta repertoires from subjects exposed to, actively infected with, or recovered from COVID-19 were included in the dataset. The repertoires were released in a freely available public database intended as a resource for research on the immune response to SARS-CoV-2. Samples were obtained from the ongoing ImmuneRACE study (first 160 participants) and from 1,254 subjects provided by 6 global collaborators. Sample metadata almost always included a de-identified subject ID, COVID-19 status, age in years and sex. HLA class I and class II types, where available, came from metadata supplied by the sample provider rather than from assay-based typing. On the study overall, not on this receptor specifically: The amount of clinical and demographic metadata varied by source and participant and was provided uncurated.

Collaborating institutions collected whole blood in K2EDTA tubes following their own protocols. For TCRbeta analysis, collaborator samples were shipped as frozen whole blood, as isolated PBMCs, or as DNA extracted from either sample type. Counted from cysteine to phenylalanine, this CDR3 has 15 amino acids. Of the read, only the CDR3 DNA is kept; its 45 bases are in frame from base 1. Relative to germline, V is missing 0 bases and J is missing 3 bases, with 1 base of the junction outside any gene match. The germline V gene (reference sequence) provides CDR1 LNHNV and CDR2 YYDKDF. This clonotype originated in a man aged 50-59 years with active COVID-19. Sequencing input: peripheral blood. The chain was built from TRBV15 and TRBJ2-1; 8 bases in between match TRBD2. The DNA sequence is as follows: TGTGCCACCAGCAGAGAGCGGGGGGACTACAATGAGCAGTTCTTC. Its amino acids are CATSRERGDYNEQFF. The entire variable domain, with the stretches around the CDR3 drawn from the reference TRBV15 and TRBJ2-1 proteins, is DAMVIQNPRYQVTQFGKPVTLSCSQTLNHNVMYWYQQKSSQAPKLLFHYYDKDFNNEADTPDNFQSRRPNTSFCFLDIRSPGLGDTAMYLCATSRERGDYNEQFFGPGTRLTVL.